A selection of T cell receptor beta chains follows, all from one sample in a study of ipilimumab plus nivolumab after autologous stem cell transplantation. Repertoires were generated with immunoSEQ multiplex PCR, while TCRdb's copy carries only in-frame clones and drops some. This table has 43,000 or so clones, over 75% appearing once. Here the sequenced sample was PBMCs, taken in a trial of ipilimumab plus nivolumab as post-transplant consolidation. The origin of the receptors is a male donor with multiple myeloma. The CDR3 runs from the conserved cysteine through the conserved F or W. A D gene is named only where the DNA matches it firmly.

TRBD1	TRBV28	CASRRTGGPLPQHF
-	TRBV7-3	CASSLNEGGYGYTF
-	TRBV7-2	CASSLSFETQYF
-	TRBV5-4	CASSIQVEYTEAFF
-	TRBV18	CASSRYGRQETQYF
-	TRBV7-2	CASSALHGSVETQYF
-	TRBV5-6	CASSFRSGLGQPQHF
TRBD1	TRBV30	CACNRGHRFHF
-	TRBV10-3	CAISESQGTYEQYF
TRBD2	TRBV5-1	CASSLAGKESDTQYF
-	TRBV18	CASSPSGTPTNYGYTF
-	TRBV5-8	CASSGGQATNEKLFF
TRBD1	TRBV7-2	CASSLGQGWNIQYF
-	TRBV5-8	CASSLEGIPQPQHF
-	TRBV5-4	CASSQESLSAGASYEQYF
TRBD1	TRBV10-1	CASSPGQDRRPYF
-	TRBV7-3	CASSLGRGYTF
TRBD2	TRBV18	CASSPGRDPQETQYF
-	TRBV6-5	CASMREETQYF
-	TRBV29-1	CSVTIIFEQYF
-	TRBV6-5	CASSYVAYEQYF
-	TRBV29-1	CSVELGLTLGKLFF
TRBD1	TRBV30	CAWKLGQTNNEKLFF
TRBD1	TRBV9	CASSAGTGGNTEAFF
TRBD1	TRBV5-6	CASSLGDRGAAFF
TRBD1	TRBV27	CASSPQPGQGHDQPQHF
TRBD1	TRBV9	CASSLGQGNEKLFF
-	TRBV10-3	CAISESGNTIYF
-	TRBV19	CASSISGYYGYTF
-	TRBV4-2	CASSQDAEGVNTEAFF
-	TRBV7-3	CASSLMGSSDTQYF
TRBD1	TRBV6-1	CASSASVTGPFYGYTF
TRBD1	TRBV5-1	CASSRGQGSSTDTQYF
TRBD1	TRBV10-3	CAISTDRVDNEQFF
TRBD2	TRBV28	CASNLSGRYEQYF
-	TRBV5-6	CASSLVGANTEAFF
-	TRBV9	CASSVRGINEKLFF